In its sample, the clone carrying this T cell receptor (beta chain) was seen a few times. Its antigen remains unknown. The data derive from a study of early T cells in non-severe SARS-CoV-2 infection. Study-wide results and caveats: Anti-spike CD8 responses were favored by VDJdb matching, which missed private and CD4 specificities.

TCRdb itself ran the 5' RACE reads through MiXCR, one entry per CDR3 protein. The data hold 65,000 to 95,000 distinct CDR3 sequences, with approximately 15% observed a single time. The CDR3 runs to 15 residues. V lost 1 base, J lost 7 bases, and 7 bases stayed unmatched. Germline lookup yields CDR1 GTSNPN and CDR2 SVGIG (reference sequence). Sequenced: whole blood. This clonotype was sampled from an adult who was a healthcare worker with PCR-confirmed SARS-CoV-2 infection or an uninfected control (not recorded which). This chain joins TRBV30 and TRBJ1-6; 7 bases align to TRBD1. The CDR3 region is CAWSARDSPNSPLHF. The CDR3 region has the DNA TGTGCCTGGAGTGCCCGGGACAGCCCAAATTCACCCCTCCACTTT.